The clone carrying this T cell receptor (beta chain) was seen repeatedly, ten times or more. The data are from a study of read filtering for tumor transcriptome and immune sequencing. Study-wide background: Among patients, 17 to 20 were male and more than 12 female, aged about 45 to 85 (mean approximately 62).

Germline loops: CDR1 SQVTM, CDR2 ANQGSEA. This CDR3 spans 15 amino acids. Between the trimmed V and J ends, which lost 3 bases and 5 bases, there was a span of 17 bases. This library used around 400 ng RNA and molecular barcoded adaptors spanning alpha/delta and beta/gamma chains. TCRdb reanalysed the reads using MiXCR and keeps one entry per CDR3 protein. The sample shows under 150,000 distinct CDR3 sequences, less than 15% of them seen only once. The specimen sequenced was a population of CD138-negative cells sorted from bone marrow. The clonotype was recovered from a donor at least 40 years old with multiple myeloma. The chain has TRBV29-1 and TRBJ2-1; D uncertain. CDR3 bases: TGCAGCGTTGATGCGCCAGCCAAATTAAACAATGAGCAGTTCTTC. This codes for CSVDAPAKLNNEQFF.